This entry lists 11 T cell receptor beta chains sequenced from one sample in a study of radiotherapy plus CTLA-4 blockade in lung cancer. Data came from immunoSEQ multiplex PCR; TCRdb stores just in-frame clones and leaves some out. The sample holds about 70,000 clones, 65% to 80% seen once. Material: peripheral blood, obtained from a patient treated with radiotherapy plus ipilimumab. The receptors stem from a human donor with non-small cell lung cancer who had a complete response to radiotherapy plus ipilimumab.

V usage is TRBV28 and J usage is TRBJ2-1, with TRBD2 identical over 12 bases. The germline V gene has CDR1 MDHEN and CDR2 SYDVKM. V shed 4 bases and J 8 bases; nucleotides not matched to a gene: 9. There are 16 residues in the CDR3. CDR3 loop: CASSSGTSGLQDEQFF. CDR3 DNA sequence: TGTGCCAGCAGTTCCGGGACTAGCGGGCTACAGGATGAGCAGTTCTTC.

The chain joins TRBV9 to TRBJ2-7, with D tentatively TRBD1 (6 bases). Germline-derived CDR1 and CDR2 are SGDLS and YYNGEE. The CDR3 has 15 residues. Trimming left V 0 bases short and J 1 base short, with 11 bases between. CDR3 DNA: TGTGCCAGCAGCGTAGATACAGGGAGTTCCTACGAGCAGTACTTC. Its protein product is CASSVDTGSSYEQYF.

The CDR3 sequence: CASSLGQGAYEQYF. The CDR3, as DNA: TGTGCCAGCAGCTTAGGACAGGGGGCCTACGAGCAGTACTTC. The chain is built from TRBV7-6 and TRBJ2-7; the match to TRBD1 covers 9 bases. V gave up 1 base and J gave up 2 bases; unmatched junction bases: 0. Germline V gene data show CDR1 as SGHVS and CDR2 as FNYEAQ. The CDR3 contains 14 residues. Together with reference TRBV7-6 and TRBJ2-7, the CDR3 gives the full variable domain: GAGVSQSPRYKVTKRGQDVALRCDPISGHVSLYWYRQALGQGPEFLTYFNYEAQQDKSGLPNDRFSAERPEGSISTLTIQRTEQRDSAMYRCASSLGQGAYEQYFGPGTRLTVT.

The chain recombines TRBV7-9 with TRBJ2-2, with D tentatively TRBD1 or TRBD2 (5 bases each). Germline V gene sequence: CDR1 SEHNR, CDR2 FQNEAQ (reference sequence). The CDR3 extends over 17 amino acids. V gave up 6 bases and J gave up 1 base, with 18 bases separating them. The CDR3 nucleotides are TGTGCCAGCAGAACTAAAACCGGGACGGGGAACACCGGGGAGCTGTTTTTT. This codes for CASRTKTGTGNTGELFF.

This clone was detected only once. The chain couples TRBV5-4 to TRBJ1-2; weak D call: TRBD1 (5 bases). Per germline, CDR1 SGHNT and CDR2 YYREEE (reference sequence). Trimming took 4 bases from V and 6 from J, leaving 16 bases between them. This CDR3 comprises 14 residues. The CDR3 nucleotides are TGTGCCAGCAGCCCCCGCCAACAGGTGAATGGCTACACCTTC. Protein sequence: CASSPRQQVNGYTF. Full variable domain (outside the CDR3, taken from reference TRBV5-4 and TRBJ1-2): ETGVTQSPTHLIKTRGQQVTLRCSSQSGHNTVSWYQQALGQGPQFIFQYYREEENGRGNFPPRFSGLQFPNYSSELNVNALELDDSALYLCASSPRQQVNGYTFGSGTRLTVV.

This clone was counted a single time. CDR3 amino acids: CASSLLDRGHTEAFF. The CDR3 coding sequence is TGTGCCAGCAGTTTATTAGATAGGGGGCACACTGAAGCTTTCTTT. This rearrangement joins TRBV28 to TRBJ1-1, with TRBD1 matching over 7 bases. This CDR3 comprises 15 residues. Germline CDR1 reads MDHEN; CDR2 reads SYDVKM. The junction had 5 bases not matched to a gene; V was cut back by 1 base and J by 3 bases.

V usage is TRBV5-1 and J usage is TRBJ2-6; 9 bases are a match to TRBD1. CDR3 length: 17 residues. V lost 2 bases, J lost 4 bases, and 7 bases stayed unmatched. Germline assignment: CDR1 SGHRS and CDR2 YFSETQ. CDR3 residues: CASSLGQGLTGANVLTF. Here the CDR3 DNA reads TGCGCCAGCAGCTTAGGACAGGGGTTGACAGGGGCCAACGTCCTGACTTTC.

V and J are TRBV4-3 and TRBJ2-7; 8 bases align to TRBD1. CDR1 is LGHNA and CDR2 is YSLEER in the germline V gene. The CDR3 is 14 residues long. The V gene end was trimmed by 1 base and the J gene end by 2 bases; junction bases not matched to a gene: 1. The CDR3 region has the DNA TGCGCCAGCAGCCAAGGACAGGGGACCTACGAGCAGTACGTC. Its protein is CASSQGQGTYEQYV.

The V and J genes are TRBV19 and TRBJ2-1; possible D gene TRBD2, 6 bases. Germline loops: CDR1 LNHDA, CDR2 SQIVND (reference sequence). This CDR3 contains 14 residues. Trimming took 5 bases from V and 9 from J, leaving 17 bases between them. CDR3 in amino acids: CASSLSRDSGEQFF. For the CDR3, the DNA is TGTGCCAGTAGTTTGAGCCGGGACTCAGGTGAGCAGTTCTTC.

This clone was recorded once. V usage is TRBV7-2 and J usage is TRBJ2-1; possible D gene TRBD1, 5 bases. Germline CDR1 is SGHTA and CDR2 is FQGNSA. Trimming pared 5 bases from V and 14 bases from J, leaving 19 bases between. CDR3 length: 13 amino acids. The CDR3 loop reads CASSPPLGRVEFF. The CDR3 DNA sequence: TGTGCCAGCAGCCCGCCCCTAGGCAGGGTTGAGTTCTTC.

V and J are TRBV5-1 and TRBJ1-2, with TRBD1 matching 12 bases. The trim removed 5 bases at V and 8 bases at J, leaving 10 bases unmatched. CDR1 and CDR2 from the germline V gene are SGHRS and YFSETQ. This CDR3 region has 15 residues. The CDR3 DNA is TGCGCCAGCAGTACATCCGGGACAGGGGGCTTGGGCTACACCTTC. Translated: CASSTSGTGGLGYTF.